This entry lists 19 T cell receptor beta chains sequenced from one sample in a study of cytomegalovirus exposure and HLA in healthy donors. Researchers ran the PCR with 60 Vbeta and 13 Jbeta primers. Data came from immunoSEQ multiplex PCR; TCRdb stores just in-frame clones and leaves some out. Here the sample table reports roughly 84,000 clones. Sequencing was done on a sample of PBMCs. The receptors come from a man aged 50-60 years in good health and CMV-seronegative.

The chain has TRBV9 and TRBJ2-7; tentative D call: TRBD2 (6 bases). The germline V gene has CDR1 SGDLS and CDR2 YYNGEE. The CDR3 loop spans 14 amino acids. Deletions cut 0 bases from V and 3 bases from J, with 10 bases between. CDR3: CASSVAGGDYEQYF. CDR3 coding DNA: TGTGCCAGCAGCGTAGCCGGCGGGGACTACGAGCAGTACTTC.

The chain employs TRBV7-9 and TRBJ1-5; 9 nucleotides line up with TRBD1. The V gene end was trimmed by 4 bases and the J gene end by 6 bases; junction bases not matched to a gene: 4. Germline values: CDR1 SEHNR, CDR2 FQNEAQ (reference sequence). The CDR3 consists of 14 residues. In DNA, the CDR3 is TGTGCCAGCAGCTGGGGACAGGGTAGTCAGCCCCAGCATTTT. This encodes CASSWGQGSQPQHF.

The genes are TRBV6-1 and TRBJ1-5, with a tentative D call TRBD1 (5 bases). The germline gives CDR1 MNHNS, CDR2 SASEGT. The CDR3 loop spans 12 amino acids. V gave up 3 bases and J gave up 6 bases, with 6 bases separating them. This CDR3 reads CASSDGGQPQHF. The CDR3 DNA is TGTGCCAGCAGTGACGGGGGTCAGCCCCAGCATTTT.

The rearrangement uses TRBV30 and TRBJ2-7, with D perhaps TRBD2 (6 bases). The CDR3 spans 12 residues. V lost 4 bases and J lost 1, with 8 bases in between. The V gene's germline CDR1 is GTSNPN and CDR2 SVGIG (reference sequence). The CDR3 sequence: CAWTEGSYEQYF. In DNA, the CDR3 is TGTGCCTGGACGGAGGGATCCTACGAGCAGTACTTC.

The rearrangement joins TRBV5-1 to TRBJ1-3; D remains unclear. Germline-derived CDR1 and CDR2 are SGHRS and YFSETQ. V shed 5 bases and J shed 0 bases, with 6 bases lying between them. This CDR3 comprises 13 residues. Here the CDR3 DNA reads TGCGCCAGCAGTCCATTCTCTGGAAACACCATATATTTT. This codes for CASSPFSGNTIYF.

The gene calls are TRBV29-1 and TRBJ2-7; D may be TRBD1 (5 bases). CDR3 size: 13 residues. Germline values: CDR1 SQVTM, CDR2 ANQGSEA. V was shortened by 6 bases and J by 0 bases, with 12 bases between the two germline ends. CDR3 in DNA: TGCAGCGTGCGGACACTCCTCTCCTACGAGCAGTACTTC. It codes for CSVRTLLSYEQYF.

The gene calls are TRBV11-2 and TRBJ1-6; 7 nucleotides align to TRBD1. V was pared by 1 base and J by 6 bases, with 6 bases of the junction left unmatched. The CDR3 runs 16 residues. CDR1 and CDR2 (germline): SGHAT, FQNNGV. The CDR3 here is CASSLGRAGGNSPLHF. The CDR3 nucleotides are TGTGCCAGCAGCTTAGGGCGGGCAGGGGGTAATTCACCCCTCCACTTT.

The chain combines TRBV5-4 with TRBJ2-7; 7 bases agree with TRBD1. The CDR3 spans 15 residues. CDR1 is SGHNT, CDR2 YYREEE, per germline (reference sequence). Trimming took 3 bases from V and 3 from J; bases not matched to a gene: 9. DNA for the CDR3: TGTGCCAGCAGCTCGCAACCCGGGGACAGCTACGAGCAGTACTTC. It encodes CASSSQPGDSYEQYF.

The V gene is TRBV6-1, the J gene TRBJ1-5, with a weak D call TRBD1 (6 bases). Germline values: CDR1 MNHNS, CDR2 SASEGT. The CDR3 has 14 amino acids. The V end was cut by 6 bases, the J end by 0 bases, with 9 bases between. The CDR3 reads CASSLDSSNQPQHF. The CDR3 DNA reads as TGTGCCAGCAGCCTGGACAGTAGCAATCAGCCCCAGCATTTT.

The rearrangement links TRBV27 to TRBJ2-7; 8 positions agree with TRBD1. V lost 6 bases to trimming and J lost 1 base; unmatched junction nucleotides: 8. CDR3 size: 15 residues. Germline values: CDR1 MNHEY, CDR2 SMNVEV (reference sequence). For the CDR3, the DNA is TGTGCCAGCAGCCTCATTGGACAGGGTTCCTACGAGCAGTACTTC. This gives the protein CASSLIGQGSYEQYF.

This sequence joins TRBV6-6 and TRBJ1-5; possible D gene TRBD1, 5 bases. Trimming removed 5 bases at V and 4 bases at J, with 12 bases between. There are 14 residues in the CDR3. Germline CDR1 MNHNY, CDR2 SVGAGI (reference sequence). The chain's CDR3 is CASSQIQGNQPQHF. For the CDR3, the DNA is TGTGCCAGCAGTCAGATCCAGGGAAATCAGCCCCAGCATTTT.

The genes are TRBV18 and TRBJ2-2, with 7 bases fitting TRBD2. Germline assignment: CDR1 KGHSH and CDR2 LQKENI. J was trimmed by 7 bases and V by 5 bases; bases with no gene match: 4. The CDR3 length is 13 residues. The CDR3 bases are TGTGCCAGCTCAGAAATAGCGGGCGGGGAGCTGTTTTTT. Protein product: CASSEIAGGELFF. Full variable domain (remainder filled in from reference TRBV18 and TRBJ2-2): NAGVMQNPRHLVRRRGQEARLRCSPMKGHSHVYWYRQLPEEGLKFMVYLQKENIIDESGMPKERFSAEFPKEGPSILRIQQVVRGDSAAYFCASSEIAGGELFFGEGSRLTVL.

CDR3 region: CASSAGGSNTGELFF. CDR3 DNA: TGTGCCAGCAGCGCCGGGGGGTCTAACACCGGGGAGCTGTTTTTT. J is TRBJ2-2 and V is TRBV9; TRBD2 matches at 7 bases. The V segment lost 3 bases and the J segment 2 bases; nucleotides outside the gene matches: 4. Germline-derived CDR1 and CDR2 are SGDLS and YYNGEE. The CDR3 spans 15 residues.

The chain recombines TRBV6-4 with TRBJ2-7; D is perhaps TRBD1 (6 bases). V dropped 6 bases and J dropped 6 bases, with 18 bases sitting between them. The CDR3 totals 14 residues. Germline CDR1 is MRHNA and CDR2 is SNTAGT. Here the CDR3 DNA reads TGTGCCAGCAGATGGACAGCCGAGGCCCGCGAGCAGTACTTC. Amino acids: CASRWTAEAREQYF.

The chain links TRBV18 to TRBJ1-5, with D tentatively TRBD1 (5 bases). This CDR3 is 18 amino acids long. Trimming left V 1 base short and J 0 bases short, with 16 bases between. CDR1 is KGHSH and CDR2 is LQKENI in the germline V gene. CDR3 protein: CASSPRTRALDSNQPQHF. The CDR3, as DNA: TGTGCCAGCTCACCACGTACCAGGGCCCTAGATAGCAATCAGCCCCAGCATTTT.

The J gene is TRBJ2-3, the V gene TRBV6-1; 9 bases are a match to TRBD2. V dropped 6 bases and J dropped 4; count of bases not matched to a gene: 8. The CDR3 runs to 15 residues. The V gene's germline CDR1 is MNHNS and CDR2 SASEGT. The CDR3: CASSSSGGIADTQYF. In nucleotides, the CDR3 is TGTGCCAGCAGCTCCAGCGGGGGGATCGCAGATACGCAGTATTTT.

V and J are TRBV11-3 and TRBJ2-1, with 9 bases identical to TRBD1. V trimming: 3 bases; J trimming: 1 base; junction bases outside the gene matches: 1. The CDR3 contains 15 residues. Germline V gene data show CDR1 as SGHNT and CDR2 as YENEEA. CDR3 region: CASSLGQGSYNEQFF. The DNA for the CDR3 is TGTGCCAGCAGCTTGGGACAGGGATCCTACAATGAGCAGTTCTTC.

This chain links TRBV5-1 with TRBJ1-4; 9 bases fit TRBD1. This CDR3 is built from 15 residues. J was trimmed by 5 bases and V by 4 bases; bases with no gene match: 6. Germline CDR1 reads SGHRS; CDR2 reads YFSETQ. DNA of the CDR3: TGCGCCAGCAGCGCCGGGACAGGGTGGAATGAAAAACTGTTTTTT. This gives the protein CASSAGTGWNEKLFF.

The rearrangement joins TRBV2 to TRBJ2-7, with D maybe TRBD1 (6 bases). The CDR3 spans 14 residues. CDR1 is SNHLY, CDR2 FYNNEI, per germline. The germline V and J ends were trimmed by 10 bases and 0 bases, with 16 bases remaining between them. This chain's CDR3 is CAIIVRQVSYEQYF. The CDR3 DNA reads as TGTGCCATCATCGTAAGACAGGTCTCCTACGAGCAGTACTTC.